These 5 T cell receptor beta chains originate from one sample sequenced in a study of breast tumors, draining lymph nodes, adjacent tissues. Breast cancer patients provided tissue from their axillary draining lymph nodes. TCRdb itself ran the multiplex PCR reads through MiXCR, one entry per CDR3 protein. The sample yields 140,000 or so distinct CDR3 sequences, 30% to 35% seen once. Sequencing used axillary lymph node tissue. These receptors were obtained from a female donor with breast cancer. Some clones in this sample may be carry-over from other donors' samples.

This clonotype was seen at least ten times. The chain carries TRBV28 and TRBJ2-7; 7 bases are a match to TRBD2. Germline trimming cut 10 bases from V and 5 bases from J; bases unmatched to any gene: 14. The CDR3 runs to 14 residues. Germline V gene lookup returns CDR1 MDHEN and CDR2 SYDVKM. CDR3 in amino acids: CATKGRGRVNEQYF. For the CDR3, the DNA is TGTGCCACCAAAGGGAGGGGCCGGGTTAACGAGCAGTACTTC.

This clonotype was seen ten or more times. The V gene is TRBV20-1, the J gene TRBJ1-5, with D possibly TRBD1 on 5 matching bases. Germline V gene sequence: CDR1 DFQATT, CDR2 SNEGSKA (reference sequence). V dropped 2 bases and J dropped 0 bases, with 11 bases sitting between them. This CDR3 spans 15 amino acids. This CDR3 is CSARRDSASNQPQHF. CDR3 in DNA: TGCAGTGCTAGAAGAGACAGCGCTAGCAATCAGCCCCAGCATTTT.

This chain connects TRBV15 to TRBJ1-5; D not certain. Germline V gives CDR1 LNHNV, CDR2 YYDKDF (reference sequence). The CDR3 has 12 amino acids. V shed 2 bases and J shed 7 bases, with 6 bases lying between them. CDR3 sequence reads: CATSRPGQPQHF. The CDR3 DNA sequence: TGTGCCACCAGCAGACCGGGGCAGCCCCAGCATTTT.

This clonotype was detected ten times or more. Compared with germline, one end of the junction differs, possibly owing to a read error. V gene TRBV29-1 combines with J gene TRBJ2-1; either TRBD1 or TRBD2 may fit D (5 bases each). The CDR3 consists of 13 residues. Germline lookup yields CDR1 SQVTM and CDR2 ANQGSEA. For the CDR3, the DNA is TGCAGCGTACTACAAGGGACCCTGAATGGGCAGTTCTTC. Translated: CSVLQGTLNGQFF.

This clonotype was observed at least ten times. This chain links TRBV12-3 or TRBV12-4 with TRBJ1-5; D gene unclear. Trimming took 5 bases from V and 1 from J, leaving 9 bases between them. This CDR3 has 14 amino acids. As DNA, the CDR3 is TGTGCCAGCAGTCGTGGGCTGAGCAATCAGCCCCAGCATTTT. This encodes CASSRGLSNQPQHF.